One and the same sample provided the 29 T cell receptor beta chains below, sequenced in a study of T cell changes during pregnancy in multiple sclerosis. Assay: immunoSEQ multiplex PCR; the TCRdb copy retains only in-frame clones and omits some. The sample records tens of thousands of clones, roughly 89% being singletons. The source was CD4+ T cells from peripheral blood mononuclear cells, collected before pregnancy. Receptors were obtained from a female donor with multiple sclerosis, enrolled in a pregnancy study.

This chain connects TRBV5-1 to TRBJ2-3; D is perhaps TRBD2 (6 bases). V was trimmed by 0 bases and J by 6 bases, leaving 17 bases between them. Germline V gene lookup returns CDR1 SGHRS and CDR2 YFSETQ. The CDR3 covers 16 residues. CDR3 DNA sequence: TGCGCCAGCAGCTTGGGGACTATAGCGCCTCGCGATACGCAGTATTTT. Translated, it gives CASSLGTIAPRDTQYF.

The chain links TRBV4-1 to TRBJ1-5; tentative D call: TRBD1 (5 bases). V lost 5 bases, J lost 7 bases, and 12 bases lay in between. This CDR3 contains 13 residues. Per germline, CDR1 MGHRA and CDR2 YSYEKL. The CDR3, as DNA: TGCGCCAGCAGCACCAGGGAGGGGCAGCCCCAGCATTTT. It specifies CASSTREGQPQHF.

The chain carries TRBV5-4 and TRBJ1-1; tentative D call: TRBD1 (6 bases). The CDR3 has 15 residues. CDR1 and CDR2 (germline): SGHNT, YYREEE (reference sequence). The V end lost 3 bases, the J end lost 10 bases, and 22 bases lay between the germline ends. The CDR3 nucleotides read TGTGCCAGCAGCTCTGGGGACCTAACAGGGAGCCGAGCTTTCTTT. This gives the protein CASSSGDLTGSRAFF.

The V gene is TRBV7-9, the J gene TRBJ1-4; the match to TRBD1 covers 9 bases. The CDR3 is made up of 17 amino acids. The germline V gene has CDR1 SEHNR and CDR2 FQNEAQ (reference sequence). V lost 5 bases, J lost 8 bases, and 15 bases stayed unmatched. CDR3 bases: TGTGCCAGCAGCCGCACGGACAGGGGAGTTCTTAGCGAAAAACTGTTTTTT. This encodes CASSRTDRGVLSEKLFF.

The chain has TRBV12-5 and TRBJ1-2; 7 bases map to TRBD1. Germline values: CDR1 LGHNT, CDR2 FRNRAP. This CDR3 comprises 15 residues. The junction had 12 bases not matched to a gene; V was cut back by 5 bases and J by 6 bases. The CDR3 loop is CASGELTGAFDGYTF. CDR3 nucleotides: TGTGCTAGTGGTGAGCTAACAGGGGCTTTCGATGGCTACACCTTC.

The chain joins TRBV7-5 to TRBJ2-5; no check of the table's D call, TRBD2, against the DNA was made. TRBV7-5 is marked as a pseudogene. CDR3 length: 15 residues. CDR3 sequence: CARLKRGGLRETQYF. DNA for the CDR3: TGTGCCAGATTGAAGCGGGGGGGCCTAAGGGAGACCCAGTACTTC.

The CDR3 sequence is CATRGRQPEAFF. CDR3 coding DNA: TGTGCCACCAGGGGTCGACAACCTGAAGCTTTCTTT. The V call is TRBV2, the J call TRBJ1-1; a weak D match, TRBD1 (6 bases). Deletions cut 10 bases from V and 6 bases from J, with 15 bases between. CDR3 length: 12 amino acids. Germline loops: CDR1 SNHLY, CDR2 FYNNEI. Supplemented by reference TRBV2 and TRBJ1-1, the full variable domain reads EPEVTQTPSHQVTQMGQEVILRCVPISNHLYFYWYRQILGQKVEFLVSFYNNEISEKSEIFDDQFSVERPDGSNFTLKIRSTKLEDSAMYFCATRGRQPEAFFGQGTRLTVV.

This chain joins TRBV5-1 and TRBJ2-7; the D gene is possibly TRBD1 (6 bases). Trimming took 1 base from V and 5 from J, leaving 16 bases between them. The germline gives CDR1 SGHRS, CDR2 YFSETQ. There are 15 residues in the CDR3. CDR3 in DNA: TGCGCCAGCAGCTTGACTGGGGGCAAGGACGACGAGCAGTACTTC. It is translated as CASSLTGGKDDEQYF.

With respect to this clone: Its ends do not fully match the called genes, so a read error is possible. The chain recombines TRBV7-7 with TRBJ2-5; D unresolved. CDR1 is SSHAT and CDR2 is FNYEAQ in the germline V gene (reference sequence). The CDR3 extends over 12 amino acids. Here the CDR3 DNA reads TGTGCTAGCAGCCCCCCCTTTGAGACCCAGTACTTC. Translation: CASSPPFETQYF.

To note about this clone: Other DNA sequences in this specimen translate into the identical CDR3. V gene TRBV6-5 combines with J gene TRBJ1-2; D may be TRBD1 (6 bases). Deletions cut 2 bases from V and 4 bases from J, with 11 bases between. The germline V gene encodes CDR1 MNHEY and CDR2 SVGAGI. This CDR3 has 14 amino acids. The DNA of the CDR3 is TGTGCCAGCAGTTACGGAGGACAGCCCTATGGCTACACCTTC. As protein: CASSYGGQPYGYTF.

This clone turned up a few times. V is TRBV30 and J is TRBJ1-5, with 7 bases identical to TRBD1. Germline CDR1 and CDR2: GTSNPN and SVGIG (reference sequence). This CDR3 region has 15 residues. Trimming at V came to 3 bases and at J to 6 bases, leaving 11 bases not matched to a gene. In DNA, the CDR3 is TGTGCCTGGAGCGACGGCGAGGGGGCTAGTCAGCCCCAGCATTTT. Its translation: CAWSDGEGASQPQHF.

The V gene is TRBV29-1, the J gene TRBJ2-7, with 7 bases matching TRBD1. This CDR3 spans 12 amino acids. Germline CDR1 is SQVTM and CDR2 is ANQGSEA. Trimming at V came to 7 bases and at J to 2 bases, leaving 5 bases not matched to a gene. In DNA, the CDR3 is TGCAGCGCTGGGACAGAGGCCTACGAGCAGTACTTC. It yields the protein CSAGTEAYEQYF.

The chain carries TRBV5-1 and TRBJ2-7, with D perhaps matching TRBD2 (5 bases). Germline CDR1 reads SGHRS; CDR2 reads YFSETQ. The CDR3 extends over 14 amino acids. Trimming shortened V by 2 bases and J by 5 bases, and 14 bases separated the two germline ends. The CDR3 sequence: CASSLGSSLNEQYF. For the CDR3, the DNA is TGCGCCAGCAGCTTAGGGAGTTCCCTAAACGAGCAGTACTTC.

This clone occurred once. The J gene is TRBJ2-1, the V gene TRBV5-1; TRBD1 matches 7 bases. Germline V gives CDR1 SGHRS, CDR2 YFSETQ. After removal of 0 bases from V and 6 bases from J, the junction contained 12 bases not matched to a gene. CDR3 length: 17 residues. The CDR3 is CASSLARDSRDLNEQFF. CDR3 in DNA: TGCGCCAGCAGCTTGGCCCGGGACAGCCGGGACCTCAATGAGCAGTTCTTC.

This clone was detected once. The CDR3 spells CASSSSPGQGPNQPQHF. The CDR3 region has the DNA TGTGCCAGCAGCTCCTCTCCGGGACAGGGTCCCAATCAGCCCCAGCATTTT. V and J are TRBV7-9 and TRBJ1-5; the match to TRBD1 covers 9 bases. The CDR3 is 17 amino acids. Germline V gives CDR1 SEHNR, CDR2 FQNEAQ (reference sequence). The ends lost 4 bases at V and 3 bases at J; junction bases unmatched: 10.

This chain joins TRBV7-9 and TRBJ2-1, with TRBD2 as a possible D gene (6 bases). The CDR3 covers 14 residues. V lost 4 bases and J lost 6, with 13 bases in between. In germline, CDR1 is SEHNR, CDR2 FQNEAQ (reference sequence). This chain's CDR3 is CASSSPRGFNEQFF. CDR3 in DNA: TGTGCCAGCAGCTCACCTCGGGGGTTCAATGAGCAGTTCTTC.

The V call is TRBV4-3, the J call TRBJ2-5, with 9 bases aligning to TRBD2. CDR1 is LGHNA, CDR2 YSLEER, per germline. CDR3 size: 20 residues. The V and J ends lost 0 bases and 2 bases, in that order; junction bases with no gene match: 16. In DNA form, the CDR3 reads TGCGCCAGCAGCCAAGATTTGACGGAATGGGCTAGCGGGATACAAGAGACCCAGTACTTC. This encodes CASSQDLTEWASGIQETQYF.

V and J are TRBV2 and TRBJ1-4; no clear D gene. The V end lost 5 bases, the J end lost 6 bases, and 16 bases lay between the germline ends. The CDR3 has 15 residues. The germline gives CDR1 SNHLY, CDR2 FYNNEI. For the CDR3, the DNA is TGTGCCAGCAGTTCGGGTTCCGGCTATGATGAAAAACTGTTTTTT. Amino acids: CASSSGSGYDEKLFF.

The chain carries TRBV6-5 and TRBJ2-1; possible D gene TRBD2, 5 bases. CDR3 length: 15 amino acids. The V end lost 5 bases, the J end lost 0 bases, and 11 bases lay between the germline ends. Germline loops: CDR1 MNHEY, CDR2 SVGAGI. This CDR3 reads CASSPTGNSYNEQFF. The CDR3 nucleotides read TGTGCCAGCAGTCCTACGGGGAACTCCTACAATGAGCAGTTCTTC.

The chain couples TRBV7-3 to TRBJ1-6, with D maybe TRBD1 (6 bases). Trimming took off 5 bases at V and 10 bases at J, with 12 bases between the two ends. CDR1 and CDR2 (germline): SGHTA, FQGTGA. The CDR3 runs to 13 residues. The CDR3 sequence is CASSRDRNSPLHF. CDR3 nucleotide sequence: TGTGCCAGCAGCCGAGACAGGAACTCACCCCTCCACTTT.

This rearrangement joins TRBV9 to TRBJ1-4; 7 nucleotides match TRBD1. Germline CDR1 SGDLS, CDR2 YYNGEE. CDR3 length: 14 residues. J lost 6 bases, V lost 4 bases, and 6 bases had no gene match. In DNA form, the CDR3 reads TGTGCCAGCAGCTCCCAGGGGGTTCATGAAAAACTGTTTTTT. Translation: CASSSQGVHEKLFF.

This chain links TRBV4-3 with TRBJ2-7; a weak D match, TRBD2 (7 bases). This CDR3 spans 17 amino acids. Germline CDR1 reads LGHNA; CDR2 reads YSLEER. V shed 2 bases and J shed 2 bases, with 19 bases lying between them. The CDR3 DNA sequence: TGCGCCAGCAGCCAAAGAGGGGGGGGATATAGCCCCTACGAGCAGTACTTC. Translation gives CASSQRGGGYSPYEQYF.

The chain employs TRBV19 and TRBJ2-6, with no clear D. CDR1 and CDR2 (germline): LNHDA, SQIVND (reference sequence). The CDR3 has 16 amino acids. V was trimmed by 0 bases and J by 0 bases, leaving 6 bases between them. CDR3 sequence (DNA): TGTGCCAGTAGTATAGACGCGAGCTCTGGGGCCAACGTCCTGACTTTC. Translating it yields CASSIDASSGANVLTF.

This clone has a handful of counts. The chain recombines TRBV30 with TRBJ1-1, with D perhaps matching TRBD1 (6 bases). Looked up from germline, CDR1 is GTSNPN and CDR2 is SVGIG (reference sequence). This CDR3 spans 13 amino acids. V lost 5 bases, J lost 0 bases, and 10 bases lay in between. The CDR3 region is CAWAGQLNTEAFF. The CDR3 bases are TGTGCCTGGGCTGGACAGCTGAACACTGAAGCTTTCTTT.

The DNA for the CDR3 is TGTGCCAGCAGCGTAGGGGGGGGTAGCGGGGGCTACAATGAGCAGTTCTTC. Protein product: CASSVGGGSGGYNEQFF. This chain links TRBV9 with TRBJ2-1; TRBD2 agrees at 9 bases. The germline V gene has CDR1 SGDLS and CDR2 YYNGEE. There are 17 residues in the CDR3. The trim removed 0 bases at V and 3 bases at J, leaving 7 bases unmatched. Variable domain in full (rest from reference TRBV9 and TRBJ2-1): DSGVTQTPKHLITATGQRVTLRCSPRSGDLSVYWYQQSLDQGLQFLIQYYNGEERAKGNILERFSAQQFPDLHSELNLSSLELGDSALYFCASSVGGGSGGYNEQFFGPGTRLTVL.

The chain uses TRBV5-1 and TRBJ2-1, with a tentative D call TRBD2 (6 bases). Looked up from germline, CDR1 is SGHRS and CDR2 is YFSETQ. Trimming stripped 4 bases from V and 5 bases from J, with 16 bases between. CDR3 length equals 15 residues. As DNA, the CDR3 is TGCGCCAGCAGCCTCGGGGGAAGAGGTAACAATGAGCAGTTCTTC. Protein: CASSLGGRGNNEQFF. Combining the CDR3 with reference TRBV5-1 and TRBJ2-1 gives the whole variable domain KAGVTQTPRYLIKTRGQQVTLSCSPISGHRSVSWYQQTPGQGLQFLFEYFSETQRNKGNFPGRFSGRQFSNSRSEMNVSTLELGDSALYLCASSLGGRGNNEQFFGPGTRLTVL.

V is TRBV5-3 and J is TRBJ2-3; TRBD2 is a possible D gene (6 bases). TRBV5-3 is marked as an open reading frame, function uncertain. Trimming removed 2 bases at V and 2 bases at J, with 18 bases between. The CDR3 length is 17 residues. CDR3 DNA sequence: TGTGCCAGAAGCTTCTTACCAGGTCCGGGGGACACAGATACGCAGTATTTT. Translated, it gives CARSFLPGPGDTDTQYF.

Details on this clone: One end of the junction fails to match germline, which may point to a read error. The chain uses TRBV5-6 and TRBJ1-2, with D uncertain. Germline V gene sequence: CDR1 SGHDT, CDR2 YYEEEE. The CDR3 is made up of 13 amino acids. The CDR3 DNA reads TGTGCCAGCAGACGACGGGGAAACTGTGGCTACACCTTC. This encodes CASRRRGNCGYTF.

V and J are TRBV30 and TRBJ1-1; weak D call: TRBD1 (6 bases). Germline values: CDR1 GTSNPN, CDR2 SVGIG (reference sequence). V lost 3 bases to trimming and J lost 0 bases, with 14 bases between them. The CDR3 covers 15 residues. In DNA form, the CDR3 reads TGTGCCTGGAGGGGAAGGGGGGGACTGAACACTGAAGCTTTCTTT. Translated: CAWRGRGGLNTEAFF. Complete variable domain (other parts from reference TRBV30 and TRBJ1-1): SQTIHQWPATLVQPVGSPLSLECTVEGTSNPNLYWYRQAAGRGLQLLFYSVGIGQISSEVPQNLSASRPQDRQFILSSKKLLLSDSGFYLCAWRGRGGLNTEAFFGQGTRLTVV.